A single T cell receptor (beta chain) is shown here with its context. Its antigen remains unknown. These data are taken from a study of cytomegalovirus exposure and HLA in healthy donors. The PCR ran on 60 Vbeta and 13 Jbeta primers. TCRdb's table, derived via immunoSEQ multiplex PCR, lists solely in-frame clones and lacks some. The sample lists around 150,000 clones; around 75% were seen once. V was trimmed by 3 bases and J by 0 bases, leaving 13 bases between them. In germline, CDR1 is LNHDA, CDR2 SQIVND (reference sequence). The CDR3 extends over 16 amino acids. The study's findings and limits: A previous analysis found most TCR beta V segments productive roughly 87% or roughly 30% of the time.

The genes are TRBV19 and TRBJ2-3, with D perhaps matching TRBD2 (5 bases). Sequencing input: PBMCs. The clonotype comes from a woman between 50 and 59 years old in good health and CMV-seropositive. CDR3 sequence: CASSMFAGVSTDTQYF. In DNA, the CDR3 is TGTGCCAGTAGTATGTTTGCGGGTGTTAGCACAGATACGCAGTATTTT.